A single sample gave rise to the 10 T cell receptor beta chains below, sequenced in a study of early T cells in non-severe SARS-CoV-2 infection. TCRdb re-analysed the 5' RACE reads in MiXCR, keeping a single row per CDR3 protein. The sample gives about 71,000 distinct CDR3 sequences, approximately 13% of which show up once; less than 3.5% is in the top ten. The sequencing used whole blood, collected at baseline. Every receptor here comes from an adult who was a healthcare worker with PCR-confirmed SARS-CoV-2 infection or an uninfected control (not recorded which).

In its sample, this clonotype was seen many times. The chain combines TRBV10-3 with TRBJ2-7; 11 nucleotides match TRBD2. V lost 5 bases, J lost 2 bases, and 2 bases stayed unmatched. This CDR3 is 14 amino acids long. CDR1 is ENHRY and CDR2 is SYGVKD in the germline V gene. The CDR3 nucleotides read TGTGCCATCAGTTATAGCGGGGGGGCCTACGAGCAGTACTTC. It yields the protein CAISYSGGAYEQYF.

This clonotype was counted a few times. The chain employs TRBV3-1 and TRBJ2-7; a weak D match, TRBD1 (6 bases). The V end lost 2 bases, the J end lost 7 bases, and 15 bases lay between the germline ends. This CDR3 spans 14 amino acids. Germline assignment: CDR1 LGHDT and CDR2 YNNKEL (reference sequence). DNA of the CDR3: TGTGCCAGCAGCCAAAGGGGGTCCACAGGGGAGCAGTACTTC. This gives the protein CASSQRGSTGEQYF.

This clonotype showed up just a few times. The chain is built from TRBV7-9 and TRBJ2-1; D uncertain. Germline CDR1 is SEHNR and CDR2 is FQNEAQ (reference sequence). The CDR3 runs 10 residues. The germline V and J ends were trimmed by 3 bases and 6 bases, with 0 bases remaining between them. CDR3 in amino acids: CASSFNEQFF. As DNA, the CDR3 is TGTGCCAGCAGCTTCAATGAGCAGTTCTTC.

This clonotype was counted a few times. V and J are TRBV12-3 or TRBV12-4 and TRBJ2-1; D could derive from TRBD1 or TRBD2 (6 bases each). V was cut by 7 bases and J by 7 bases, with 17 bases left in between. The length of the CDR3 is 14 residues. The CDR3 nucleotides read TGTGCCAGCACAACTTGGGGGGCCGCGAATGAGCAGTTCTTC. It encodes CASTTWGAANEQFF.

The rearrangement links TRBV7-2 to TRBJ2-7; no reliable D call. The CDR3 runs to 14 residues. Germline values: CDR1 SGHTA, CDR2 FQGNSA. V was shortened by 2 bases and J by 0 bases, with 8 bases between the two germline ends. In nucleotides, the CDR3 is TGTGCCAGCAGCTTAATGCGACCCTCCTACGAGCAGTACTTC. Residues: CASSLMRPSYEQYF.

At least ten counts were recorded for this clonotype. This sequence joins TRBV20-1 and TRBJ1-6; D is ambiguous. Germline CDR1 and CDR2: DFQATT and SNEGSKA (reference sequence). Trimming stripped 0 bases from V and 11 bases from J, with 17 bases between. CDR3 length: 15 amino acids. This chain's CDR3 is CSARDPAKNYTPLHF. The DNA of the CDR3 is TGCAGTGCTAGAGATCCCGCAAAAAACTACACACCCCTCCACTTT.

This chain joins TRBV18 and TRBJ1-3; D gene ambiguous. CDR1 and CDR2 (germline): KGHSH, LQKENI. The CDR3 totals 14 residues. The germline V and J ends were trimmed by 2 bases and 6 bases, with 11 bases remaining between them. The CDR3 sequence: CASSPALAENTIYF. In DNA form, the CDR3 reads TGTGCCAGCTCACCAGCATTGGCCGAAAACACCATATATTTT.

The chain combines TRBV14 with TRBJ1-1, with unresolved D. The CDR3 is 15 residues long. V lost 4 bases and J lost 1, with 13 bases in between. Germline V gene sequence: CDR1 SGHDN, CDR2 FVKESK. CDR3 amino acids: CASSPLTHGNTEAFF. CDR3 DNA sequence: TGTGCCAGCAGCCCGTTAACGCATGGGAACACTGAAGCTTTCTTT.

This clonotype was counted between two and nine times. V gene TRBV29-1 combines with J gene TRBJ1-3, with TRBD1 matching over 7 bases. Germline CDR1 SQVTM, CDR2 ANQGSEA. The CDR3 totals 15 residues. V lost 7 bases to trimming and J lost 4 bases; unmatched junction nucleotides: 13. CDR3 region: CSDLTGRGFGNTIYF. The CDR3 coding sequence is TGCAGCGACCTGACAGGGAGAGGATTCGGAAACACCATATATTTT. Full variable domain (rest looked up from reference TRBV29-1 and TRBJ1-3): SAVISQKPSRDICQRGTSLTIQCQVDSQVTMMFWYRQQPGQSLTLIATANQGSEATYESGFVIDKFPISRPNLTFSTLTVSNMSPEDSSIYLCSDLTGRGFGNTIYFGEGSWLTVV.

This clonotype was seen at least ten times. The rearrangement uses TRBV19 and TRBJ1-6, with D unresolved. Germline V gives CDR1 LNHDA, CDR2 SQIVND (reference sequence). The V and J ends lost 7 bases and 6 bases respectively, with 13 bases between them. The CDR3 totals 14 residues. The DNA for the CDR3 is TGTGCCAGTAAAACCCGGGAATTTAATTCACCCCTCCACTTT. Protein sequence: CASKTREFNSPLHF.